Below are 19 T cell receptor beta chains sequenced from a single sample in a study of T cell repertoires in cytomegalovirus infection. One entry per CDR3 protein results from TCRdb running MiXCR on the reads. The repertoire includes about 890,000 distinct CDR3 sequences, approximately 31% of them detected once, and roughly 13% sits in the top ten. These receptors have no known antigen. This specimen was cultured CD8+ T cells from PBMCs, taken from culture after CMV antigen stimulation. Receptor source: a human donor in good health (CMV status not recorded). Some clones in this sample may be carry-over from other donors' samples.

The chain links TRBV19 to TRBJ2-7, with 8 bases that match TRBD2. CDR3 length: 15 amino acids. Germline V lookup: CDR1 LNHDA, CDR2 SQIVND (reference sequence). The junction had 6 bases not matched to a gene; V was cut back by 5 bases and J by 0 bases. The CDR3, as DNA: TGTGCCAGTAGTGCGGGACTAGTCCCCTCCTACGAGCAGTACTTC. It encodes CASSAGLVPSYEQYF.

The chain uses TRBV10-2 and TRBJ1-2; weak D call: TRBD1 (6 bases). Trimming shortened V by 2 bases and J by 7 bases, and 17 bases separated the two germline ends. Germline assignment: CDR1 WSHSY and CDR2 SAAADI. The CDR3 is 15 amino acids. The CDR3 DNA is TGCGCCAGCAGTGAGATCGCAGGACAGACTCCTGGCTACACCTTC. The encoded protein is CASSEIAGQTPGYTF.

The sample holds a few counts of this clonotype. The chain joins TRBV15 to TRBJ2-3; 7 positions match TRBD1. V shed 0 bases and J 1 base; nucleotides not matched to a gene: 4. The CDR3 extends over 16 amino acids. CDR1 is LNHNV and CDR2 is YYDKDF in the germline V gene (reference sequence). The CDR3 DNA reads as TGTGCCACCAGCAGAGACCTCGGACAGGGCACAGATACGCAGTATTTT. Residues: CATSRDLGQGTDTQYF.

There are a few counts of this clonotype. The CDR3 DNA follows: TGTGCCAGCAGTTTAGGACCGAAGAATCAGCCCCAGCATTTT. This translates into CASSLGPKNQPQHF. The chain carries TRBV12-3 or TRBV12-4 and TRBJ1-5; D unresolved. Trimming cost V 1 base and J 4 bases, with 8 bases left between them. The CDR3 totals 14 residues.

This clonotype turned up a few times. The chain uses TRBV2 and TRBJ2-7, with D unresolved. V lost 1 base, J lost 7 bases, and 11 bases lay in between. Germline CDR1 and CDR2: SNHLY and FYNNEI. The CDR3 is 13 amino acids. The CDR3 loop reads CASSEGRMGEQYV. DNA of the CDR3: TGTGCCAGCAGTGAAGGGAGAATGGGGGAGCAGTACGTC.

CDR3 sequence: CSALGQGGNQPQHF. As DNA, the CDR3 is TGCAGTGCCCTGGGACAGGGCGGCAATCAGCCCCAGCATTTT. This rearrangement joins TRBV20-1 to TRBJ1-5; the match to TRBD1 covers 9 bases. Germline lookup yields CDR1 DFQATT and CDR2 SNEGSKA (reference sequence). The CDR3 length is 14 residues. V was pared by 6 bases and J by 2 bases, with 5 bases of the junction left unmatched.

This clonotype was found a few times. The J gene is TRBJ1-4, the V gene TRBV4-1; D is unclear. Germline values: CDR1 MGHRA, CDR2 YSYEKL. CDR3 size: 13 residues. Trimming left V 0 bases short and J 1 base short, with 0 bases between. CDR3 in amino acids: CASSQETNEKLFF. CDR3 DNA: TGCGCCAGCAGCCAAGAAACTAATGAAAAACTGTTTTTT.

J is TRBJ1-2 and V is TRBV7-2, with TRBD1 as a possible D gene (6 bases). V lost 2 bases and J 8 bases, leaving 15 bases between the germline ends. The CDR3 loop spans 14 amino acids. Germline CDR1 and CDR2: SGHTA and FQGNSA. CDR3 sequence: CASSLSLAGEGYTF. The CDR3 bases are TGTGCCAGCAGCTTATCCCTGGCAGGGGAGGGCTACACCTTC. The complete variable domain, with remaining parts taken from reference TRBV7-2 and TRBJ1-2, reads GAGVSQSPSNKVTEKGKDVELRCDPISGHTALYWYRQSLGQGLEFLIYFQGNSAPDKSGLPSDRFSAERTGGSVSTLTIQRTQQEDSAVYLCASSLSLAGEGYTFGSGTRLTVV.

This rearrangement joins TRBV18 to TRBJ2-1; the match to TRBD1 covers 7 bases. CDR1 KGHSH and CDR2 LQKENI come from the germline V gene. The CDR3 sequence is 16 residues long. The V gene end was trimmed by 4 bases and the J gene end by 5 bases; junction bases not matched to a gene: 11. The CDR3 DNA follows: TGTGCCAGCTCACTGGACAGGCGAACCGTAAACAATGAGCAGTTCTTC. Its protein is CASSLDRRTVNNEQFF.

V gene TRBV4-1 combines with J gene TRBJ2-7, with D tentatively TRBD1 or TRBD2 (5 bases each). V was clipped by 5 bases and J by 6 bases, with 35 bases between them. The CDR3 contains 20 residues. Looked up from germline, CDR1 is MGHRA and CDR2 is YSYEKL. Here the CDR3 reads CASSYYFRDRFPNLWGEQYV. DNA for the CDR3: TGCGCCAGCAGCTACTATTTCCGGGACCGCTTCCCCAACCTATGGGGCGAGCAGTACGTC.

Many counts were recorded for this clonotype. The chain is built from TRBV29-1 and TRBJ1-2; 7 bases are a match to TRBD1. This CDR3 comprises 15 residues. Germline V lookup: CDR1 SQVTM, CDR2 ANQGSEA. The V gene end was trimmed by 6 bases and the J gene end by 8 bases; junction bases not matched to a gene: 18. The CDR3 is CSVSLTGKSMAGYTF. The CDR3 DNA reads TGCAGCGTCTCCTTGACAGGGAAGTCGATGGCCGGCTACACCTTC.

The chain couples TRBV27 to TRBJ1-5; 8 bases are shared with TRBD1. The germline gives CDR1 MNHEY, CDR2 SMNVEV (reference sequence). This CDR3 spans 14 amino acids. Trimming at V came to 1 base and at J to 7 bases, leaving 3 bases not matched to a gene. Written as DNA, the CDR3 is TGTGCCAGCAGTTTATGGGCAGGGGGCCAGCCCCAGCATTTT. Residues: CASSLWAGGQPQHF.

This clonotype was observed a handful of times. The chain recombines TRBV29-1 with TRBJ1-1; D ambiguous. CDR1 and CDR2 (germline): SQVTM, ANQGSEA. The length of the CDR3 is 14 residues. V gave up 3 bases and J gave up 1 base, with 12 bases separating them. The CDR3 protein is CSVDLPQPNTEAFF. CDR3 in DNA: TGCAGCGTTGACTTACCTCAGCCGAACACTGAAGCTTTCTTT.

This clonotype has just a few counts. The chain recombines TRBV28 with TRBJ2-1; D remains ambiguous. Germline values: CDR1 MDHEN, CDR2 SYDVKM. V shed 6 bases and J shed 3 bases, with 9 bases lying between them. The CDR3 runs to 13 residues. CDR3 protein: CASRIGNYNEQFF. For the CDR3, the DNA is TGTGCCAGCAGAATAGGGAACTACAATGAGCAGTTCTTC.

V gene TRBV4-1 combines with J gene TRBJ1-2; the D gene is possibly TRBD1 (6 bases). Trimming took off 4 bases at V and 4 bases at J, with 13 bases between the two ends. CDR3 length equals 14 residues. Germline lookup yields CDR1 MGHRA and CDR2 YSYEKL. DNA for the CDR3: TGCGCCAGCAGCCGCGGACAGTCGACCTATGGCTACACCTTC. Translation gives CASSRGQSTYGYTF.

The chain has TRBV6-2 or TRBV6-3 and TRBJ2-2, with a possible D match to TRBD1 (5 bases). V was cut by 5 bases and J by 1 base, with 11 bases left in between. CDR3 length: 15 residues. Germline assignment: CDR1 MNHEY and CDR2 SVGEGT. The CDR3 sequence is CASSTTVLNTGELFF. CDR3 sequence (DNA): TGTGCCAGCAGTACGACAGTCTTGAACACCGGGGAGCTGTTTTTT.

This chain links TRBV28 with TRBJ1-5; D might be TRBD1 (5 bases). This CDR3 contains 15 residues. Between the trimmed V and J ends, which lost 3 bases and 6 bases, there was a span of 15 bases. Germline CDR1 reads MDHEN; CDR2 reads SYDVKM. This chain's CDR3 is CASSLDTGFGQPQHF. The CDR3 nucleotides read TGTGCCAGCAGTTTGGATACAGGATTCGGTCAGCCCCAGCATTTT.

The CDR3 protein is CASSQAHRGLWGYTF. The CDR3 DNA reads as TGCGCCAGCAGCCAAGCTCACAGGGGGCTGTGGGGCTACACCTTC. The rearrangement joins TRBV4-3 to TRBJ1-2; 9 bases are shared with TRBD1. CDR1 is LGHNA, CDR2 YSLEER, per germline. Trimming removed 1 base from V and 8 bases from J; junction bases left unmatched: 8. The CDR3 sequence is 15 residues long.

To note about this clonotype: Since a much larger clone is just one base distant, this may be a read error. Without the conserved terminal phenylalanine or tryptophan, this CDR3 likely stems from a read error. The rearrangement joins TRBV7-2 to TRBJ2-1; D remains unclear. The CDR3 has 17 residues. Germline loops: CDR1 SGHTA, CDR2 FQGNSA. The ends were cut back, 1 base at V and 2 bases at J, with 15 bases in the middle. The CDR3 DNA sequence: TGTGCCAGCAGCTTAGTCGGGTCAGTTGGTCCCTACAATGAGCAGTTCGTC. Protein: CASSLVGSVGPYNEQFV.